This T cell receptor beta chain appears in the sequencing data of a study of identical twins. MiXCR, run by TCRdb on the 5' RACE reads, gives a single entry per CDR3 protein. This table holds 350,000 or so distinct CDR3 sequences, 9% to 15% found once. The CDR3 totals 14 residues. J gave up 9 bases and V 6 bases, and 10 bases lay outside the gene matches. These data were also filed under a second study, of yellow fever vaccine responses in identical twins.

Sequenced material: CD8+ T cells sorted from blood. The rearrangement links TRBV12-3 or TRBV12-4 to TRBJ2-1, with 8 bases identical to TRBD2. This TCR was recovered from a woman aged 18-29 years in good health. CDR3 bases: TGTGCCAGCAGGGGAGAAGTGCGGGGGGTTGAGCAGTTCTTC. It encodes CASRGEVRGVEQFF.